This passage covers 24 T cell receptor beta chains from one sample sequenced in a study of identical twins. TCRdb re-derived calls from the 5' RACE reads in MiXCR, one entry per CDR3 protein. The repertoire includes 200,000 to 250,000 distinct CDR3 sequences, over 9.5% of them detected once, and roughly 4.2% sits in the top ten. The same data also went into a second study, on yellow fever vaccine responses in identical twins.

Input material: memory (CD45RO+) T cells sorted from blood. The receptor source for this set is a woman aged 18-30 years in good health.

This rearrangement joins TRBV7-9 to TRBJ1-1; D is undetermined. The CDR3 runs to 12 residues. Germline CDR1 and CDR2: SEHNR and FQNEAQ (reference sequence). V gave up 1 base and J gave up 8 bases, with 8 bases separating them. The CDR3 here is CASSLDSAEAFF. The DNA of the CDR3 is TGTGCCAGCAGCTTAGATTCTGCAGAAGCTTTCTTT.

This clonotype has a count of ten or more. The chain is built from TRBV15 and TRBJ2-1; D call uncertain. The length of the CDR3 is 16 residues. In germline, CDR1 is LNHNV, CDR2 YYDKDF (reference sequence). V gave up 1 base and J gave up 5 bases, with 15 bases separating them. The CDR3 DNA reads as TGTGCCACCAGCAGAGGACCGGCCAAACCTGACAATGAGCAGTTCTTC. Translated: CATSRGPAKPDNEQFF.

The chain carries TRBV11-1 and TRBJ2-4; D is perhaps TRBD1 (8 bases). Germline lookup yields CDR1 SGHAT and CDR2 FQDESV (reference sequence). This CDR3 is 21 amino acids long. V was pared by 3 bases and J by 1 base, with 28 bases between. CDR3 loop: CASSLGGMGQEEYLAKNIQYF. CDR3 sequence (DNA): TGTGCCAGCAGCTTGGGGGGGATGGGACAGGAAGAATATCTGGCCAAAAACATTCAGTACTTC.

This chain uses TRBV13 with TRBJ2-6; possibly TRBD1 for D (5 bases). Germline V lookup: CDR1 PRHDT, CDR2 FYEKMQ (reference sequence). Trimming cost V 5 bases and J 2 bases, with 7 bases left between them. This CDR3 comprises 14 residues. CDR3 DNA sequence: TGTGCCAGCAGCAGGGGTCCTGGGGCCAACGTCCTGACTTTC. The encoded protein is CASSRGPGANVLTF.

The V and J genes are TRBV10-2 and TRBJ2-1; 10 bases agree with TRBD2. The CDR3 totals 15 residues. Trimming cost V 2 bases and J 3 bases; bases outside gene matches: 1. Looked up from germline, CDR1 is WSHSY and CDR2 is SAAADI. CDR3 sequence (DNA): TGCGCCAGCAGTGAGACTAGCGGGGACTACAATGAGCAGTTCTTC. Translated, it gives CASSETSGDYNEQFF.

V and J are TRBV11-2 and TRBJ2-1; D assignment may be TRBD1 or TRBD2 (5 bases each). CDR3 length: 17 amino acids. Trimming shortened V by 2 bases and J by 7 bases, and 21 bases separated the two germline ends. Germline V CDR1 and CDR2: SGHAT, FQNNGV. CDR3 in amino acids: CASSLYRSSARGNEQFF. CDR3 nucleotide sequence: TGTGCCAGCAGCTTATATCGCAGCTCGGCGAGGGGTAATGAGCAGTTCTTC.

V is TRBV28 and J is TRBJ2-3; 8 positions agree with TRBD2. J was trimmed by 1 base and V by 4 bases; bases with no gene match: 1. The germline V gene encodes CDR1 MDHEN and CDR2 SYDVKM. The CDR3 has 14 residues. In DNA, the CDR3 is TGTGCCAGCAGTTCACTAGCGGGCACAGATACGCAGTATTTT. Translated, it gives CASSSLAGTDTQYF.

The J gene is TRBJ2-4, the V gene TRBV28; D call uncertain. The CDR3 consists of 16 residues. CDR1 is MDHEN and CDR2 is SYDVKM in the germline V gene. Trimming pared 4 bases from V and 0 bases from J, leaving 13 bases between. For the CDR3, the DNA is TGTGCCAGCAGTTCGTCTAAGGCGGTAGCCAAAAACATTCAGTACTTC. Translated: CASSSSKAVAKNIQYF.

This clonotype was picked up a small number of times. The chain recombines TRBV7-9 with TRBJ2-7; D not resolved. The CDR3 spans 14 residues. Trimming removed 5 bases from V and 5 bases from J, with 16 bases in between. From germline, CDR1 is SEHNR and CDR2 FQNEAQ (reference sequence). CDR3 in DNA: TGTGCCAGCAGCCCCCCAGGATTATTTGACGAGCAGTACTTC. Amino acid sequence: CASSPPGLFDEQYF.

The CDR3 DNA sequence: TGTGCCAGCAGGGGACTAGCCACAGATACGCAGTATTTT. This sequence encodes CASRGLATDTQYF. This chain links TRBV6-2 or TRBV6-3 with TRBJ2-3; 9 bases align to TRBD2. The germline CDR1 and CDR2 sequences are MNHEY and SVGEGT. The CDR3 has 13 residues. With 6 bases clipped from V and 2 bases from J, the junction kept 0 bases outside the gene matches.

This clonotype appeared a few times. The gene calls are TRBV3-1 and TRBJ2-2; D call uncertain. From germline, CDR1 is LGHDT and CDR2 YNNKEL (reference sequence). Trimming stripped 3 bases from V and 7 bases from J, with 6 bases between. The CDR3 extends over 12 amino acids. The CDR3 protein is CASSHQFGELFF. The CDR3 coding sequence is TGTGCCAGCAGCCACCAGTTCGGGGAGCTGTTTTTT.

This chain's CDR3 is CASSYSRRRGSSYNEQFF. The CDR3 DNA follows: TGTGCCAGCAGTTACTCGAGGAGGCGGGGCAGCTCCTACAATGAGCAGTTCTTC. V gene TRBV6-2 or TRBV6-3 combines with J gene TRBJ2-1; perhaps TRBD2 as D (6 bases). The CDR3 sequence is 18 residues long. Germline values: CDR1 MNHEY, CDR2 SVGEGT. V lost 0 bases and J 0 bases, leaving 15 bases between the germline ends.

The V and J genes are TRBV3-1 and TRBJ2-2; TRBD2 might be the D (5 bases). The CDR3 is 16 amino acids. Germline CDR1 LGHDT, CDR2 YNNKEL (reference sequence). The V and J ends lost 2 bases and 4 bases respectively, with 14 bases between them. CDR3 coding DNA: TGTGCCAGCAGCCAATTGGGCGGGCGTTTCACCGGGGAGCTGTTTTTT. As protein: CASSQLGGRFTGELFF.

The V gene is TRBV5-1, the J gene TRBJ2-7, with TRBD2 as a possible D gene (6 bases). Germline CDR1 and CDR2: SGHRS and YFSETQ. The CDR3 is 18 residues long. V lost 4 bases and J lost 3, with 26 bases in between. Written as DNA, the CDR3 is TGCGCCAGCAGCCAGACTAGAACATCATCCCGTAAGGTCTACGAGCAGTACTTC. Residues: CASSQTRTSSRKVYEQYF.

This clonotype was seen only a few times. The chain recombines TRBV10-3 with TRBJ2-5; D is perhaps TRBD1 (6 bases). Trimming took off 3 bases at V and 7 bases at J, with 18 bases between the two ends. The CDR3 runs to 15 residues. Germline CDR1 ENHRY, CDR2 SYGVKD. In DNA form, the CDR3 reads TGTGCCATCAGTGACGGCAGGGGAGTAGGGCGGACCCAGTACTTC. As protein: CAISDGRGVGRTQYF.

This clonotype has just a few counts. The V and J genes are TRBV20-1 and TRBJ2-3; 7 bases map to TRBD1. The V gene's germline CDR1 is DFQATT and CDR2 SNEGSKA (reference sequence). This CDR3 is built from 16 residues. The V gene end was trimmed by 1 base and the J gene end by 4 bases; junction bases not matched to a gene: 11. In DNA form, the CDR3 reads TGCAGTGCTAGAGTTGACAGGGAACCGTTTCCAGATACGCAGTATTTT. It translates to CSARVDREPFPDTQYF.

The gene calls are TRBV7-2 and TRBJ2-7, with TRBD1 as a possible D gene (5 bases). This CDR3 spans 16 amino acids. Germline V gene lookup returns CDR1 SGHTA and CDR2 FQGNSA. Deletions cut 2 bases from V and 3 bases from J, with 17 bases between. The CDR3 region is CASSLYPGQGNYEQYF. CDR3 sequence (DNA): TGTGCCAGCAGCTTATACCCCGGGCAGGGTAACTACGAGCAGTACTTC.

This clonotype has just a few counts. The chain recombines TRBV6-2 or TRBV6-3 with TRBJ2-7; perhaps TRBD2 as D (5 bases). The CDR3 consists of 13 residues. Trimming took off 7 bases at V and 4 bases at J, with 14 bases between the two ends. Per germline, CDR1 MNHEY and CDR2 SVGEGT. The chain's CDR3 is CASKRSGGYEQYF. As DNA, the CDR3 is TGTGCCAGCAAACGGAGCGGAGGATACGAGCAGTACTTC.

This clonotype was recorded at least ten times. The gene calls are TRBV28 and TRBJ1-2; D not certain. V lost 5 bases and J 2 bases, leaving 3 bases between the germline ends. In germline, CDR1 is MDHEN, CDR2 SYDVKM. The CDR3 consists of 11 residues. The CDR3 sequence: CASSTNYGYTF. For the CDR3, the DNA is TGTGCCAGCAGTACGAACTATGGCTACACCTTC.

This clonotype turned up a few times. This chain links TRBV6-1 with TRBJ2-1; 10 nucleotides align to TRBD2. V lost 7 bases to trimming and J lost 9 bases; unmatched junction nucleotides: 6. Germline V gives CDR1 MNHNS, CDR2 SASEGT. The CDR3 extends over 13 amino acids. CDR3 region: CASIKREGGEQFF. The CDR3 nucleotides are TGTGCCAGCATAAAGCGGGAGGGTGGTGAGCAGTTCTTC.

The chain combines TRBV6-2 or TRBV6-3 with TRBJ2-1; possibly TRBD2 for D (5 bases). The V gene's germline CDR1 is MNHEY and CDR2 SVGEGT. The CDR3 spans 15 residues. Between the trimmed V and J ends, which lost 7 bases and 8 bases, there was a span of 21 bases. The CDR3 spells CASIWSGPDNDEQFF. The CDR3 region has the DNA TGTGCCAGCATCTGGAGCGGACCTGACAATGATGAGCAGTTCTTC.

This clonotype was counted between two and nine times. The chain is built from TRBV29-1 and TRBJ2-4; D gene unclear. This CDR3 contains 15 residues. CDR1 SQVTM and CDR2 ANQGSEA come from the germline V gene. The V end lost 5 bases, the J end lost 8 bases, and 22 bases lay between the germline ends. The CDR3 spells CSVLAGYGSGDIQYF. Written as DNA, the CDR3 is TGCAGCGTTTTAGCTGGCTATGGCTCGGGTGACATTCAGTACTTC.

V gene TRBV7-9 combines with J gene TRBJ2-5, with D perhaps TRBD1 (6 bases). Germline V lookup: CDR1 SEHNR, CDR2 FQNEAQ (reference sequence). The CDR3 spans 15 residues. V lost 3 bases and J 1 base, leaving 12 bases between the germline ends. The CDR3 sequence: CASSFREQGQETQYF. DNA for the CDR3: TGTGCCAGCAGCTTTCGTGAACAGGGCCAAGAGACCCAGTACTTC.

The sample holds many counts of this clonotype. The V call is TRBV10-3, the J call TRBJ2-7; 7 positions match TRBD1. In germline, CDR1 is ENHRY, CDR2 SYGVKD. This CDR3 region has 13 residues. V shed 5 bases and J 2 bases; nucleotides not matched to a gene: 3. The CDR3 sequence is CAISRQGPYEQYF. In DNA, the CDR3 is TGTGCCATCAGTCGACAGGGACCCTACGAGCAGTACTTC.